These 21 T cell receptor beta chains share one sample of origin, sequenced in a study of blood T cell repertoires in COVID-19. Measured with immunoSEQ multiplex PCR; TCRdb has only the in-frame clones, and not every one. The table lists 200,000 to 300,000 clones, approximately 80% of them singletons. The sample comprised peripheral blood. These receptors were collected from a man aged 60 to 75 with acute or convalescent COVID-19.

The chain carries TRBV3-1 (or the pseudogene TRBV3-2) and TRBJ2-1; 7 bases agree with TRBD2. This CDR3 spans 17 amino acids. The V segment lost 0 bases and the J segment 0 bases; nucleotides outside the gene matches: 5. Germline V gene data show CDR1 as LGHDT and CDR2 as YNNKEL (reference sequence). CDR3 in DNA: TGTGCCAGCAGCCAAGAGGGGGGGTATAGCTCCTACAATGAGCAGTTCTTC. Its translation: CASSQEGGYSSYNEQFF.

V is TRBV19 and J is TRBJ1-2; 8 nucleotides align to TRBD1. J lost 5 bases, V lost 5 bases, and 7 bases had no gene match. This CDR3 contains 14 residues. From germline, CDR1 is LNHDA and CDR2 SQIVND (reference sequence). CDR3 region: CASSPRDRLYGYTF. In DNA, the CDR3 is TGTGCCAGTAGTCCTAGGGACAGGTTATATGGCTACACCTTC.

This clone was recorded only once. This chain uses TRBV11-3 with TRBJ2-1; 7 nucleotides match TRBD2. Per germline, CDR1 SGHNT and CDR2 YENEEA. The length of the CDR3 is 16 residues. The ends lost 1 base at V and 5 bases at J; junction bases unmatched: 8. The CDR3 nucleotides are TGTGCCAGCAGCTTAGGATGGAGCGGGAAGGACAATGAGCAGTTCTTC. It is translated as CASSLGWSGKDNEQFF.

V usage is TRBV20-1 and J usage is TRBJ2-3; D is possibly TRBD1 (5 bases). The germline CDR1 and CDR2 sequences are DFQATT and SNEGSKA (reference sequence). The CDR3 covers 11 residues. The V end lost 4 bases, the J end lost 5 bases, and 7 bases lay between the germline ends. Written as DNA, the CDR3 is TGCAGTGCTACCCAGGGAGATACGCAGTATTTT. This encodes CSATQGDTQYF.

The CDR3 DNA reads as TGTGCCAGCAGCCTCCGACCGAGGGATTCTCGGGAGCTGTTTTTT. Its protein product is CASSLRPRDSRELFF. The chain has TRBV11-2 and TRBJ2-2; possible D gene TRBD2, 5 bases. The length of the CDR3 is 15 residues. Trimming left V 5 bases short and J 9 bases short, with 19 bases between. Germline loops: CDR1 SGHAT, CDR2 FQNNGV.

This chain uses TRBV18 with TRBJ2-3; the D gene is possibly TRBD1 (6 bases). Germline V CDR1 and CDR2: KGHSH, LQKENI. The length of the CDR3 is 16 residues. The ends were cut back, 4 bases at V and 4 bases at J, with 18 bases in the middle. The CDR3 sequence: CASSLYRDMGADTQYF. CDR3 nucleotides: TGTGCCAGCTCACTCTACCGGGACATGGGAGCAGATACGCAGTATTTT.

Regarding this clone: The same CDR3 can be traced to other DNA sequences in this sample. The chain employs TRBV7-6 and TRBJ1-5, with D uncertain. Germline CDR1 reads SGHVS; CDR2 reads FNYEAQ. This CDR3 comprises 15 residues. V was pared by 1 base and J by 2 bases, with 9 bases between. DNA for the CDR3: TGTGCCAGCAGCTTAGGCGGCCAAGGCAATCAGCCCCAGCATTTT. Translated: CASSLGGQGNQPQHF.

The V call is TRBV9, the J call TRBJ2-1, with TRBD1 as a possible D gene (5 bases). CDR3 size: 15 residues. Germline V gene lookup returns CDR1 SGDLS and CDR2 YYNGEE. With 1 base removed from V and 2 bases from J, the gap between germline ends came to 10 bases. CDR3 protein: CASSVTREAYNEQFF. CDR3 nucleotides: TGTGCCAGCAGCGTAACCAGGGAAGCCTACAATGAGCAGTTCTTC.

The V gene is TRBV10-3, the J gene TRBJ2-3, with 8 bases aligning to TRBD2. The germline V gene has CDR1 ENHRY and CDR2 SYGVKD. With V trimmed by 2 bases and J by 2 bases, 3 bases remained unmatched. CDR3 length: 15 amino acids. The CDR3 bases are TGTGCCATCAGTGAGGGGCGGGGGGACACAGATACGCAGTATTTT. Amino acid sequence: CAISEGRGDTDTQYF.

V usage is TRBV11-2 and J usage is TRBJ1-3, with D perhaps matching TRBD1 (5 bases). Per germline, CDR1 SGHAT and CDR2 FQNNGV. V shed 4 bases and J shed 0 bases, with 13 bases lying between them. This CDR3 is 16 amino acids long. In DNA form, the CDR3 reads TGTGCCAGCAGCTCCGGGGGGAAAGGCTCTGGAAACACCATATATTTT. Amino acids: CASSSGGKGSGNTIYF.

CDR3 coding DNA: TGTGCCAGCAGCCAAGAGAGGGGACTACAGTTGGATACGCAGTATTTT. It codes for CASSQERGLQLDTQYF. The genes are TRBV4-2 and TRBJ2-3; 7 bases are a match to TRBD2. The CDR3 totals 16 residues. J gave up 6 bases and V 0 bases, and 9 bases lay outside the gene matches. Germline loops: CDR1 LGHNA, CDR2 YNFKEQ.

The V call is TRBV13, the J call TRBJ2-7; 9 nucleotides line up with TRBD2. The CDR3 extends over 16 amino acids. CDR1 and CDR2 (germline): PRHDT, FYEKMQ (reference sequence). Trimming cost V 5 bases and J 6 bases; bases outside gene matches: 14. Written as DNA, the CDR3 is TGTGCCAGCAGCCCGGGGGAGCTAGCGGGAATGGGCGAGCAGTACTTC. Residues: CASSPGELAGMGEQYF.

The chain is built from TRBV10-3 and TRBJ2-7, with 10 bases aligning to TRBD2. After removal of 7 bases from V and 0 bases from J, the junction contained 6 bases not matched to a gene. The CDR3 has 15 residues. Germline assignment: CDR1 ENHRY and CDR2 SYGVKD. The DNA of the CDR3 is TGTGCCATCACACCGGGACTAGCGATCTCCTACGAGCAGTACTTC. This codes for CAITPGLAISYEQYF.

This clone showed up just once. This chain connects TRBV3-1 (or the pseudogene TRBV3-2) to TRBJ2-5; 9 nucleotides agree with TRBD2. CDR3 length: 15 residues. With 4 bases clipped from V and 4 bases from J, the junction kept 7 bases outside the gene matches. The germline gives CDR1 LGHDT, CDR2 YNNKEL (reference sequence). The CDR3 sequence: CASSRGGGAPETQYF. In nucleotides, the CDR3 is TGTGCCAGCAGCCGGGGCGGGGGGGCCCCAGAGACCCAGTACTTC.

The rearrangement joins TRBV7-3 to TRBJ2-1; D unclear. V lost 0 bases, J lost 15 bases, and 12 bases lay in between. Germline loops: CDR1 SGHTA, CDR2 FQGTGA. CDR3 length equals 12 residues. The CDR3 reads CASSLTSPVRFF. The CDR3 nucleotides read TGTGCCAGCAGCTTAACGAGCCCCGTGCGGTTCTTC.

The rearrangement joins TRBV3-1 (or the pseudogene TRBV3-2) to TRBJ2-5, with D unresolved. CDR1 is LGHDT and CDR2 is YNNKEL in the germline V gene (reference sequence). This CDR3 spans 14 amino acids. The germline V and J ends were trimmed by 0 bases and 4 bases, with 9 bases remaining between them. In nucleotides, the CDR3 is TGTGCCAGCAGCCAAGAGGGCGATTTAGAGACCCAGTACTTC. As protein: CASSQEGDLETQYF.

The chain employs TRBV27 and TRBJ2-1; TRBD1 might be the D (6 bases). Trimming took off 6 bases at V and 3 bases at J, with 12 bases between the two ends. The length of the CDR3 is 14 residues. Per the germline V gene, CDR1 is MNHEY and CDR2 is SMNVEV (reference sequence). CDR3 sequence reads: CASSLRGYYNEQFF. In nucleotides, the CDR3 is TGTGCCAGCAGCCTTAGGGGGTACTACAATGAGCAGTTCTTC.

The V and J genes are TRBV18 and TRBJ2-5, with TRBD2 matching over 10 bases. The junction had 8 bases not matched to a gene; V was cut back by 6 bases and J by 1 base. Germline CDR1 and CDR2: KGHSH and LQKENI. This CDR3 region has 16 residues. In DNA, the CDR3 is TGTGCCAGCTCCAACAAGGCTAGCGGGGGCCAAGAGACCCAGTACTTC. This codes for CASSNKASGGQETQYF. Looking up the rest from reference TRBV18 and TRBJ2-5 gives the full variable domain: NAGVMQNPRHLVRRRGQEARLRCSPMKGHSHVYWYRQLPEEGLKFMVYLQKENIIDESGMPKERFSAEFPKEGPSILRIQQVVRGDSAAYFCASSNKASGGQETQYFGPGTRLLVL.

The V and J genes are TRBV7-9 and TRBJ2-1; TRBD2 matches at 12 bases. The germline CDR1 and CDR2 sequences are SEHNR and FQNEAQ (reference sequence). The CDR3 contains 15 residues. V was pared by 5 bases and J by 7 bases, with 6 bases of the junction left unmatched. Written as DNA, the CDR3 is TGTGCCAGCAGCCTCCTGGGGACTAGCGGGAATGAGCAGTTCTTC. Its protein product is CASSLLGTSGNEQFF. The full variable domain, its missing parts supplied by reference TRBV7-9 and TRBJ2-1, is DTGVSQNPRHKITKRGQNVTFRCDPISEHNRLYWYRQTLGQGPEFLTYFQNEAQLEKSRLLSDRFSAERPKGSFSTLEIQRTEQGDSAMYLCASSLLGTSGNEQFFGPGTRLTVL.

This clone appeared a single time. The rearrangement joins TRBV27 to TRBJ2-7; weak D call: TRBD2 (6 bases). The V end was cut by 5 bases, the J end by 3 bases, with 17 bases between. From germline, CDR1 is MNHEY and CDR2 SMNVEV (reference sequence). This CDR3 spans 15 amino acids. The CDR3 region has the DNA TGTGCCAGCAGTCTACAACGGGGGACCCGCTACGAGCAGTACTTC. Its translation: CASSLQRGTRYEQYF.

The CDR3 nucleotides are TGTGCCAGCAGCGACCTCAGGGTGAACACTGAAGCTTTCTTT. Translation gives CASSDLRVNTEAFF. This chain links TRBV6-6 with TRBJ1-1; TRBD1 is a possible D gene (5 bases). Germline lookup yields CDR1 MNHNY and CDR2 SVGAGI (reference sequence). The CDR3 runs 14 residues. Trimming pared 6 bases from V and 0 bases from J, leaving 11 bases between.